This TCR beta chain originates from a study of cytomegalovirus exposure and HLA in healthy donors. On the study more broadly: Most donors, around 81% of more than 300 genotyped, fell in the Caucasian-associated ancestry cluster.

Points from the study as a whole: Available immune exposure information covered CMV serostatus only.

The CDR3 loop spans 13 amino acids. The V and J ends lost 0 bases and 9 bases, in that order; junction bases with no gene match: 4. The V gene's germline CDR1 is GTSNPN and CDR2 SVGIG (reference sequence). Primers included in the PCR were 60 Vbeta and 13 Jbeta primers. Sequenced by immunoSEQ multiplex PCR; TCRdb stores in-frame clones only, minus some. The sample records roughly 130,000 clones, roughly 72% being singletons. Worth noting for this clone: Its specificity is unknown.

The rearrangement uses TRBV30 and TRBJ2-1; 8 positions match TRBD2. This receptor was identified in a man aged 35-49 years in good health and CMV-seronegative. Sequencing was carried out using PBMCs. CDR3 nucleotides: TGTGCCTGGAGTGTACACACTAGCGGTGAGCAGTTCTTC. Its translation is CAWSVHTSGEQFF.